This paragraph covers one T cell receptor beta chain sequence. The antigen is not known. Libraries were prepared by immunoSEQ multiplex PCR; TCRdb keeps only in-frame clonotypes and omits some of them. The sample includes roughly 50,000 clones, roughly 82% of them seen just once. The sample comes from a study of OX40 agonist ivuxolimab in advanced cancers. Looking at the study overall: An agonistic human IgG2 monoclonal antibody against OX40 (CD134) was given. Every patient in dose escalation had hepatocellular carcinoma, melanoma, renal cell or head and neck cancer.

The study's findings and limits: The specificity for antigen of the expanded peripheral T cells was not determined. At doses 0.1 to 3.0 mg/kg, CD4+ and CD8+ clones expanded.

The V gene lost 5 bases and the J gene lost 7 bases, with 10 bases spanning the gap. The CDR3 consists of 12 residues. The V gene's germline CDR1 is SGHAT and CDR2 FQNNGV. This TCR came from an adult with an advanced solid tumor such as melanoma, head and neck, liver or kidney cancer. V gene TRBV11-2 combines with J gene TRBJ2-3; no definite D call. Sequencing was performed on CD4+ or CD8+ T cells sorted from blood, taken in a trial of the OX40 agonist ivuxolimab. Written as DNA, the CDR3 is TGTGCCAGCAGCCCCCATCTGAATACGCAGTATTTT. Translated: CASSPHLNTQYF.